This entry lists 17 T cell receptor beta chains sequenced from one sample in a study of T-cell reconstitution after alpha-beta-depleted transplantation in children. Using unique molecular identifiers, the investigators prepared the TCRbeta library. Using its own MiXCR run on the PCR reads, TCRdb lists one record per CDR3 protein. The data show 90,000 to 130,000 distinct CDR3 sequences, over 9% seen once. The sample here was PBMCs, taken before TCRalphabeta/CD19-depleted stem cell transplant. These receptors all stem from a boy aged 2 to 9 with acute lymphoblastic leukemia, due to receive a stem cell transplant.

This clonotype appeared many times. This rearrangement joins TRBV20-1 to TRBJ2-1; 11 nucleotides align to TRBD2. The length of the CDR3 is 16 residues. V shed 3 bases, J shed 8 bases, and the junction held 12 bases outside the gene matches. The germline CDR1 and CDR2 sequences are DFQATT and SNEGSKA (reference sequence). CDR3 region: CSARVLAGGALDEQFF. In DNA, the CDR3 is TGCAGTGCTAGGGTTCTAGCGGGAGGCGCCCTGGATGAGCAGTTCTTC.

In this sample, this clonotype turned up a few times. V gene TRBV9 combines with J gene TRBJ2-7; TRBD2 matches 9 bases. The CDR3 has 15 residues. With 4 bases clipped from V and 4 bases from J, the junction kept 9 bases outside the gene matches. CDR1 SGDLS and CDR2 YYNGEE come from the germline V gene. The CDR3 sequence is CASSPFSGSGYEQYF. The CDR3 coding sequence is TGTGCCAGCAGCCCATTTAGCGGGAGTGGGTACGAGCAGTACTTC. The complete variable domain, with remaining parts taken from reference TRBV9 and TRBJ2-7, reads DSGVTQTPKHLITATGQRVTLRCSPRSGDLSVYWYQQSLDQGLQFLIQYYNGEERAKGNILERFSAQQFPDLHSELNLSSLELGDSALYFCASSPFSGSGYEQYFGPGTRLTVT.

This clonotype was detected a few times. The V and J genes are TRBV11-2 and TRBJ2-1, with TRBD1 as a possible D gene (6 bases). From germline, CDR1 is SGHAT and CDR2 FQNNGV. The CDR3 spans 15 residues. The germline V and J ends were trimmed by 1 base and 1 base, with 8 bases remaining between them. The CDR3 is CASSLGQGSYNEQFF. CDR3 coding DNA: TGTGCCAGCAGCTTAGGGCAGGGGTCCTACAATGAGCAGTTCTTC.

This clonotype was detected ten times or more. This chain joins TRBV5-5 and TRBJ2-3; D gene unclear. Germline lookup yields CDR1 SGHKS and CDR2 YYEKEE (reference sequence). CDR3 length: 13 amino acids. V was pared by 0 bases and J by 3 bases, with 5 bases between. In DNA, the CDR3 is TGTGCCAGCAGCTTGGGGTTTACAGATACGCAGTATTTT. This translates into CASSLGFTDTQYF. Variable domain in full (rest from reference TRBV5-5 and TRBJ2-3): DAGVTQSPTHLIKTRGQQVTLRCSPISGHKSVSWYQQVLGQGPQFIFQYYEKEERGRGNFPDRFSARQFPNYSSELNVNALLLGDSALYLCASSLGFTDTQYFGPGTRLTVL.

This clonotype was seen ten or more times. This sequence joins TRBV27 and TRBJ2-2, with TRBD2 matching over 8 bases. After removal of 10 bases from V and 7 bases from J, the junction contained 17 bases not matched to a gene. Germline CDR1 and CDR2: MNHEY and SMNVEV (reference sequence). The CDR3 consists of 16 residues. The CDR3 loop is CANPSGSGSVSGELFF. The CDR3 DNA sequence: TGTGCCAACCCATCGGGGAGCGGGAGTGTCAGCGGGGAGCTGTTTTTT.

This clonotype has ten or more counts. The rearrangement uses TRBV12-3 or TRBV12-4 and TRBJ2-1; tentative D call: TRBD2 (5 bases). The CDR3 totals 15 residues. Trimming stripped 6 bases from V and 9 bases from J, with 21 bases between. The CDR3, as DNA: TGTGCCAGCAGCCCCCCGCAAAGCTTTGGGAGTGAGCAGTTCTTC. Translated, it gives CASSPPQSFGSEQFF.

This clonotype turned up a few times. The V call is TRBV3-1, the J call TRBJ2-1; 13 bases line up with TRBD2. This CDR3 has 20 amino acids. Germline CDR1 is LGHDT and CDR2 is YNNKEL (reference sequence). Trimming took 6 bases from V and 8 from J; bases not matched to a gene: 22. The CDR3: CASRRALGTSGKLLMDEQFF. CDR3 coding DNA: TGTGCCAGCAGACGCGCGTTGGGGACTAGCGGGAAGCTCCTTATGGATGAGCAGTTCTTC.

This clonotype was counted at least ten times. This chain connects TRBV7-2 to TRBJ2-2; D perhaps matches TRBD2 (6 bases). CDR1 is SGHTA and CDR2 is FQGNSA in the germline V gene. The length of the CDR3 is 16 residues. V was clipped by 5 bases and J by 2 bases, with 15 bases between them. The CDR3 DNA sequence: TGTGCCAGCAGCCCCCCGGGGGTCAGAAACACCGGGGAGCTGTTTTTT. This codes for CASSPPGVRNTGELFF.

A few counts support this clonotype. In DNA form, the CDR3 reads TGTGCCAGCAGCCCGGGACTGGGCGGCTATGGCTACACCTTC. This sequence encodes CASSPGLGGYGYTF. This chain joins TRBV12-3 or TRBV12-4 and TRBJ1-2; perhaps TRBD1 as D (5 bases). The germline V and J ends were trimmed by 6 bases and 4 bases, with 15 bases remaining between them. The CDR3 contains 14 residues.

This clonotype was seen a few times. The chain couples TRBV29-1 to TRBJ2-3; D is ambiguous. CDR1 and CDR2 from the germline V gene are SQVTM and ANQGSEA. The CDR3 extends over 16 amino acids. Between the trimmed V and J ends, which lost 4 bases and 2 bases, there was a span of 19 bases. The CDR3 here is CSVVTGGGLHTDTQYF. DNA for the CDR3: TGCAGCGTTGTAACGGGTGGCGGCCTCCACACAGATACGCAGTATTTT.

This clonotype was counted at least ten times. The CDR3 nucleotides read TGCAGTGCTAGCTCATGGAACAGACAGTACACCGGGGAGCTGTTTTTT. Protein product: CSASSWNRQYTGELFF. The chain links TRBV20-1 to TRBJ2-2; tentative D call: TRBD1 (5 bases). CDR3 size: 16 residues. V dropped 3 bases and J dropped 3 bases, with 17 bases sitting between them. CDR1 and CDR2 (germline): DFQATT, SNEGSKA (reference sequence).

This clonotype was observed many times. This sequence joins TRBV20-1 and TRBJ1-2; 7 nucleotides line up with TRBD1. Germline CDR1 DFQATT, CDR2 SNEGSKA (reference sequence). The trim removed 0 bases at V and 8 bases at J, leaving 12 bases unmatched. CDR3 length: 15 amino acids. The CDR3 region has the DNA TGCAGTGCTAGAGATCTGGCAGGGGGTATTGGAGGCTACACCTTC. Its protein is CSARDLAGGIGGYTF.

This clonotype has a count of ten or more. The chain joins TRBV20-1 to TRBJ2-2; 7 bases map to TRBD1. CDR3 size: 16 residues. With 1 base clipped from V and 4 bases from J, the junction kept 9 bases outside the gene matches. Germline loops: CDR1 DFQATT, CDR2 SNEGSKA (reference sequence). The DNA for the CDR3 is TGCAGTGCTAGAGGGTCCGAGGGGGCCTTCACCGGGGAGCTGTTTTTT. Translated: CSARGSEGAFTGELFF.

CDR3 protein: CASGSFYDDEQFF. The DNA of the CDR3 is TGCGCCAGCGGAAGTTTTTATGACGATGAGCAGTTCTTC. V gene TRBV10-2 combines with J gene TRBJ2-1; D is ambiguous. The CDR3 covers 13 residues. V was pared by 8 bases and J by 8 bases, with 16 bases between. The germline V gene has CDR1 WSHSY and CDR2 SAAADI.

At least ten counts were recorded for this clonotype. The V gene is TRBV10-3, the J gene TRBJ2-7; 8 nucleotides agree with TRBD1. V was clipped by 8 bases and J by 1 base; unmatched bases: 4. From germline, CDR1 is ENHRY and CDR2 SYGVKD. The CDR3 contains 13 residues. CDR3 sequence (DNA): TGTGCCATCCTGGGACAGGCATCCTACGAGCAGTACTTC. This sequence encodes CAILGQASYEQYF.

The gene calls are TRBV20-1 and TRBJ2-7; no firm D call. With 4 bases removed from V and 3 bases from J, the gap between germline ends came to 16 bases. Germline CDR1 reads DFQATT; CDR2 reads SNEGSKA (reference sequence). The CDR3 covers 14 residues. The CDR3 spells CSANLPRKFYEQYF. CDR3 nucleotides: TGCAGTGCTAACCTGCCGCGGAAGTTCTACGAGCAGTACTTC.

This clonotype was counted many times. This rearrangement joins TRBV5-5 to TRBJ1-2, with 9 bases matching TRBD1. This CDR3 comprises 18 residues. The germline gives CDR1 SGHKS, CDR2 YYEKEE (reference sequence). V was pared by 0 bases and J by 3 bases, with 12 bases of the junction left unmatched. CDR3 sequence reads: CASSLALPDRGSYYGYTF. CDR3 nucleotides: TGTGCCAGCAGCTTGGCCCTACCCGACAGGGGGAGTTACTATGGCTACACCTTC.